This T cell receptor (beta chain) was obtained from a study of T cells in Graves' hyperthyroidism and ophthalmopathy (dated by TCRdb to between 2017 and 2020). For the wider study: Peripheral blood samples were taken at the time of initial diagnosis, prior to any treatment. To identify TCR V-J signatures that set the groups apart, the researchers used a discovery cohort of about a hundred patients, made up of 40 to 45 with Graves' ophthalmopathy and 55 to 65 with stable Graves' hyperthyroidism. Whether ophthalmopathy could be predicted prospectively was tested in an independent validation cohort made up of 18 hyperthyroidism patients plus 17 patients who later progressed to ophthalmopathy. For training and testing, the roughly 97 patients in the discovery cohort were randomly divided in a 7:3 ratio. In over five Graves' hyperthyroidism patients, the study also compared T-cell repertoires from thyroid tissue with T-cell repertoires from blood. After sampling, hyperthyroidism patients received methimazole starting at 30 mg daily, and ophthalmopathy patients received high-dose intravenous methylprednisolone. The paper describes TCR Vbeta CDR3 sequencing of about 140 peripheral blood samples, made up of under 50 ophthalmopathy patients, more than 70 hyperthyroidism patients and around 17 progressor patients. What the work shows at the level of the full study, not this receptor alone: Most expanded thyroid clonotypes (frequency above 0.001) were also found in blood, which suggests that blood repertoires may mirror thyroid immune responses. Sample size was not statistically predetermined, and blinding of investigators to group allocation was not performed. In validation, progression to ophthalmopathy was predicted by the model with 70.59% sensitivity and roughly 72% specificity, a median of approximately 6.5 months before onset. Ophthalmopathy was separated from stable hyperthyroidism by a 13 V-J signature model, with approximately 89% sensitivity and around 81% specificity obtained in cross-validation and 80%/75% obtained in testing.

Amplification of TCR beta CDR3 regions was carried out from RNA transcripts. The TCR CDR3 was subjected to a first round of RT-PCR using the HTBI primer set and the Qiagen OneStep RT-PCR kit. Libraries were constructed in a second round of multiplex PCR, after which size selection and purification were carried out. Paired-end sequencing of the libraries was performed with 100 bp reads on an Illumina HiSeq2000. In the original analysis: SOAPnuke was used to process the raw data, removing reads that contained adapters or uncalled bases, had a mean Phred below 15, or lacked an exact match to the constant primer or identifier. High-quality paired reads were merged using COPE v1.2.5, and each unique nucleotide sequence was defined as a clonotype. MiTCR v1.1 was used to align the clonotypes against IMGT TRBV, TRBD and TRBJ reference segments. Only V-J combinations with frequency above 0.0001, covering roughly 99% of repertoires, were analysed. A TCS score was defined as the ratio between F50 (clonal expansion) and ExV (chaos), using BLOSUM62-based TCRdist between CDR3 peptides within each V-J. Welch's t-statistics and random forest reduced around 550 V-J features to some 14, which were used in a naive Bayes classifier (R e1071). Starting from the raw public reads, TCRdb applied fastp trimming at Q25, assembled clones with MiXCR and retained in-frame beta chains. All rows with the same CDR3 protein become a single entry with the most common DNA and genes. The V and J calls reflect TCRdb's pipeline rather than the authors' work. The sample includes nearly 600,000 distinct CDR3 sequences, with over 12% observed a single time. The top ten constitute roughly 6.9% of the sample.

Ophthalmopathy patients had moderately to severely active disease, with a Clinical Activity Score of 3 or more, a NOSPECS grade of 4 or more, and a disease duration of less than 3 months. Any patient with an uncontrolled infection, another autoimmune disease, pregnancy or lactation was excluded. Diagnoses were based on clinical symptoms, serum thyroxine and TRAb, thyroid ultrasound and orbital computed tomography. PBMCs were separated from 10 ml of fresh peripheral blood using Ficoll-Paque density gradient centrifugation. Trizol reagent was used to extract total RNA, and RNA quality was then checked on an Agilent 2100 Bioanalyzer. V loses 0 bases, J loses 0 bases, and the germline ends lie 9 bases apart. The CDR1 and CDR2 encoded by the germline V gene (reference sequence) are DFQATT and SNEGSKA. The CDR3, from cysteine to phenylalanine, totals 14 residues. The only DNA kept is the CDR3, 42 bases in frame from the first base.

This clonotype was recorded many times. Its antigen is currently not known. Per-nucleotide qualities are absent, and no much larger clonotype sits a single base away. This sequence originates from a woman aged 18-29 years with Graves' ophthalmopathy. Material: blood. In this chain, TRBV20-1 is recombined with TRBJ2-7; no D segment can be confidently identified. At the DNA level, the sequence is TGCAGTGCTAGAGAGGTAGAGTCCTCCTACGAGCAGTACTTC. It codes for CSAREVESSYEQYF.